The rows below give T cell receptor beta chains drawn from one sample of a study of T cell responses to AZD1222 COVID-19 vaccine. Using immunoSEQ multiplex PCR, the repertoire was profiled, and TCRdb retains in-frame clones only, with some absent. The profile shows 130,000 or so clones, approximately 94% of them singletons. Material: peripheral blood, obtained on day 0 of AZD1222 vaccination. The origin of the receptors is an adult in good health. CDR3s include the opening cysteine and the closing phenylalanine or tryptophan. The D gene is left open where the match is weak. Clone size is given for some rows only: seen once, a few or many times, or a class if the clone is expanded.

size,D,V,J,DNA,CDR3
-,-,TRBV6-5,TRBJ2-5,TGTGCCAGCTGCCGGGCCATGGGGGAGACCCAGTACTTC,CASCRAMGETQYF
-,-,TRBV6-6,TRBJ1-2,TGTGCCAGCAGTTACTCTGCGGGGGAAGGCGGCTACACCTTC,CASSYSAGEGGYTF
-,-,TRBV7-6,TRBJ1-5,TGTGCCAGCAGCTTAGCGACAGGAAATCAGCCCCAGCATTTT,CASSLATGNQPQHF
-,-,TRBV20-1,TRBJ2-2,TGCAGTGCTAGTGGCGGTGCCGGGGAGCTGTTTTTT,CSASGGAGELFF
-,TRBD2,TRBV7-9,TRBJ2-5,TGTGCCAGCAGCTTACTAGCGGTTGACAAAGAGACCCAGTACTTC,CASSLLAVDKETQYF
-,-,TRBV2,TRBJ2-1,TGTGCCAGCACCAAAGGCGGTCGCTCCTACAATGAGCAGTTCTTC,CASTKGGRSYNEQFF
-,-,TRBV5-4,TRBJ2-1,TGTGCCAGCAGCTTGAGTACAGGGAACAGCGAGCAGTTCTTC,CASSLSTGNSEQFF
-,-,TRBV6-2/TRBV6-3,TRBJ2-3,TGTGCCAGCAGTTACCCCGCCCCCGGTGGCTACAGCACAGATACGCAGTATTTT,CASSYPAPGGYSTDTQYF
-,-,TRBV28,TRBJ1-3,TGTGCCAGCACCACACACGGTCTTCCCTCTGGAAACACCATATATTTT,CASTTHGLPSGNTIYF
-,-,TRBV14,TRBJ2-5,TGTGCCAGCAGCCCTGGACTATTCAACGAAGAGACCCAGTACTTC,CASSPGLFNEETQYF
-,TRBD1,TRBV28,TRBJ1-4,TGTGCCAGCAGAACAGGGGGCGCTAATGAAAAACTGTTTTTT,CASRTGGANEKLFF
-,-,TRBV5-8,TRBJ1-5,TGTGCCAGCAGCTTGTTGGTTAGGGGCAATCAGCCCCAGCATTTT,CASSLLVRGNQPQHF
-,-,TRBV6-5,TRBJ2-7,TGTGCCAGCATAGCTGGGGGACGAAGGTACGAGCAGTACTTC,CASIAGGRRYEQYF
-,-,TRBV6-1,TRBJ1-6,TGTGCCAGCAGTGACTGGCTGGGGGCAGGGAATAATTCACCCCTCCACTTT,CASSDWLGAGNNSPLHF
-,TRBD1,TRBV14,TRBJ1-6,TGTGCCAGCAGCCAAGATCTGGGCAGGGGGGATTCACCCCTCCACTTT,CASSQDLGRGDSPLHF
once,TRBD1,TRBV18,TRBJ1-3,TGTGCCAGCTCACGGGACAGCGCGACGGCGGGCATATATTTT,CASSRDSATAGIYF
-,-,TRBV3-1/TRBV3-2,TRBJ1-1,TGTGCCAGCAGTCCCCGGGCCGGGAGCATATTTACGAACACTGAAGCTTTCTTT,CASSPRAGSIFTNTEAFF